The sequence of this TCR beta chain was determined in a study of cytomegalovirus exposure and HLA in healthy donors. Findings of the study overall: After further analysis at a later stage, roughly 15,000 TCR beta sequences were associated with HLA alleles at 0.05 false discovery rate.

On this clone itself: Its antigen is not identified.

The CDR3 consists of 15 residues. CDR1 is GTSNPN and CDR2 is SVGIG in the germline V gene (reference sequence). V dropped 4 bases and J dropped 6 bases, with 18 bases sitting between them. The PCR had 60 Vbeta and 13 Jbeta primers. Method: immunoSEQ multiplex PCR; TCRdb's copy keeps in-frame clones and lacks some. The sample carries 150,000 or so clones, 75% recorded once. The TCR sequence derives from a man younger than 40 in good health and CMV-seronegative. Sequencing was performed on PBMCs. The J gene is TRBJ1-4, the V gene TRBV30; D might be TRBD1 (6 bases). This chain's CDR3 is CAWTPRGAWDEKLFF. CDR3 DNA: TGTGCCTGGACCCCACGGGGGGCGTGGGATGAAAAACTGTTTTTT.